A selection of T cell receptor beta chains follows, all from one sample in a study of blood T cell repertoires in COVID-19. Produced via immunoSEQ multiplex PCR; TCRdb's table is partial and in-frame only. The sample includes roughly 260,000 clones, around 93% of them seen just once. The sequencing sample was made of PBMCs or T cells enriched from blood (not recorded which). These receptor sequences come from a human donor in a cohort exposed to, infected with or recovered from COVID-19 (not recorded which). The donor label of this sample is uncertain. CDR3s include the opening cysteine and the closing phenylalanine or tryptophan. The D gene is left open where the match is weak. Where a row states a size, it is once, few, many or the class of an expanded clone; other rows omit it.

d_call j_call clone_size v_call cdr3_aa cdr3_nt
- TRBJ1-6 - TRBV18 CASSPPTYNSPLHF TGTGCCAGCTCACCACCGACTTATAATTCACCCCTCCACTTT
TRBD1 TRBJ1-1 - TRBV19 CASSILTGVPSEAFF TGTGCCAGTAGTATATTGACAGGGGTCCCCTCTGAAGCTTTCTTT
TRBD1 TRBJ2-1 - TRBV10-3 CAISSDRDRTNEQFF TGTGCCATCAGTTCCGACAGGGACCGGACCAATGAGCAGTTCTTC
- TRBJ2-7 - TRBV19 CASSTLQVKYF TGTGCCAGTAGTACTCTACAGGTAAAGTACTTC
TRBD1 TRBJ1-5 once TRBV18 CASSPSSADRPNQPQHF TGTGCCAGCTCACCTTCATCCGCGGACAGGCCCAATCAGCCCCAGCATTTT
TRBD1 TRBJ1-2 - TRBV2 CASRPGQGVSGYTF TGTGCCAGCAGACCGGGACAGGGAGTAAGTGGCTACACCTTC
TRBD1 TRBJ2-7 - TRBV5-4 CASSPWQGEYEQYF TGTGCCAGCAGTCCTTGGCAGGGGGAGTACGAGCAGTACTTC
- TRBJ1-5 few TRBV14 CASSQDRQGRGNQPQHF TGTGCCAGCAGCCAAGATAGGCAGGGAAGGGGCAATCAGCCCCAGCATTTT
- TRBJ1-1 - TRBV19 CASSFGGPNTEAFF TGTGCCAGTAGTTTCGGGGGGCCCAACACTGAAGCTTTCTTT
- TRBJ1-2 few TRBV5-1 CASYPSPGGVSGYTF TGCGCCAGCTACCCCAGCCCGGGAGGGGTTTCTGGCTACACCTTC
- TRBJ1-3 - TRBV7-9 CASSLQGKNTIYF TGTGCCAGCAGCCTACAGGGTAAAAACACCATATATTTT
- TRBJ2-1 - TRBV11-2 CASSLVGRNEQFF TGTGCCAGCAGCTTAGTAGGGAGGAATGAGCAGTTCTTC
TRBD1 TRBJ1-6 - TRBV18 CASSPPPWTGGNSPLHF TGTGCCAGCTCACCCCCACCATGGACAGGCGGGAATTCACCCCTCCACTTT
- TRBJ1-1 once TRBV6-5 CASSYSMNTEAFF TGTGCCAGCAGTTACTCTATGAACACTGAAGCTTTCTTT
TRBD1 TRBJ2-7 - TRBV6-2/TRBV6-3 CASSRTGLGEQYF TGTGCCAGCAGCCGGACAGGTTTGGGCGAGCAGTACTTC
TRBD1 TRBJ2-1 - TRBV18 CASSDRGLNNEQFF TGTGCCAGCTCAGACAGGGGGCTGAACAATGAGCAGTTCTTC
- TRBJ2-3 - TRBV3-1/TRBV3-2 CASSLHGAEITDTQYF TGTGCCAGCAGCCTACACGGCGCGGAAATCACAGATACGCAGTATTTT
TRBD2 TRBJ2-1 - TRBV7-8 CASSLRRLAGGVTEQFF TGTGCCAGCAGCTTACGGAGACTAGCGGGGGGGGTCACGGAGCAGTTCTTC
- TRBJ2-3 once TRBV6-5 CASSLYSDTQYF TGTGCCAGCAGCCTTTACTCAGATACGCAGTATTTT
TRBD1 TRBJ1-3 - TRBV5-1 CASSLFGGQGAFSGNTIYF TGCGCCAGCAGCTTGTTTGGAGGGCAGGGGGCTTTCTCTGGAAACACCATATATTTT
- TRBJ1-1 once TRBV9 CASSVDEGASTEAFF TGTGCCAGCAGCGTAGACGAAGGGGCGAGCACTGAAGCTTTCTTT
TRBD1 TRBJ2-5 once TRBV30 CAWTPGGEETQYF TGTGCCTGGACCCCAGGGGGCGAAGAGACCCAGTACTTC
- TRBJ2-4 - TRBV18 CASSPLPGSAKNIQYF TGTGCCAGCTCACCTCTGCCAGGGTCAGCCAAAAACATTCAGTACTTC
- TRBJ2-5 - TRBV5-1 CASRDIETQYF TGCGCCAGCAGAGACATAGAGACCCAGTACTTC
- TRBJ2-6 - TRBV18 CASSPARISGANVLTF TGTGCCAGCTCACCGGCCAGAATCTCTGGGGCCAACGTCCTGACTTTC
- TRBJ2-2 - TRBV7-3 CASSLMSYGGTGELFF TGTGCCAGCAGCTTAATGAGTTATGGCGGCACCGGGGAGCTGTTTTTT
- TRBJ2-3 - TRBV7-7 CASSFMGGSTDTQYF TGTGCCAGCAGCTTTATGGGGGGTAGCACAGATACGCAGTATTTT
- TRBJ1-5 - TRBV5-5 CASSSTDIGNQPQHF TGTGCCAGCAGCTCTACAGATATAGGAAATCAGCCCCAGCATTTT
TRBD2 TRBJ2-3 - TRBV10-3 CAISESTMSGGADTQYF TGTGCCATCAGTGAGTCGACTATGAGCGGGGGGGCAGATACGCAGTATTTT
- TRBJ1-6 - TRBV5-4 CASSWTLGEYNSPLHF TGTGCCAGCAGCTGGACCCTCGGGGAGTATAATTCACCCCTCCACTTT
- TRBJ1-1 once TRBV19 CASKSLALEAFF TGTGCCAGTAAGAGCCTTGCTCTGGAAGCTTTCTTT
TRBD1 TRBJ1-1 - TRBV5-4 CASSLGQGVTEAFF TGTGCCAGCAGCCTCGGACAGGGGGTCACTGAAGCTTTCTTT
- TRBJ1-3 - TRBV30 CAWRQGFSGNTIYF TGTGCCTGGAGGCAGGGGTTTAGTGGAAACACCATATATTTT
- TRBJ1-2 - TRBV27 CASTSFVLTTGRRYGYTF TGTGCCAGCACATCCTTTGTGCTCACAACCGGGAGACGATATGGCTACACCTTC
- TRBJ1-1 - TRBV27 CASSPGTFNTEAFF TGTGCCAGCAGTCCCGGGACATTTAACACTGAAGCTTTCTTT